The source of this T cell receptor (beta chain) is a study of control samples from healthy donors and cancer patients. Sequencing was performed with immunoSEQ multiplex PCR; in TCRdb, only in-frame clones are kept and a portion is missing. The table includes around 110,000 clones, approximately 90% detected once. Germline V CDR1 and CDR2: ENHRY, SYGVKD. This CDR3 is 15 amino acids long. V lost 6 bases and J lost 1; bases outside the gene matches: 5. The gene calls are TRBV10-3 and TRBJ1-1, with 10 bases aligning to TRBD1. What was sequenced was blood. The source is a woman in her seventies in good health. CDR3 coding DNA: TGTGCCATCAGGCAAGGGACAGGGGCGAACACTGAAGCTTTCTTT. It is translated as CAIRQGTGANTEAFF.